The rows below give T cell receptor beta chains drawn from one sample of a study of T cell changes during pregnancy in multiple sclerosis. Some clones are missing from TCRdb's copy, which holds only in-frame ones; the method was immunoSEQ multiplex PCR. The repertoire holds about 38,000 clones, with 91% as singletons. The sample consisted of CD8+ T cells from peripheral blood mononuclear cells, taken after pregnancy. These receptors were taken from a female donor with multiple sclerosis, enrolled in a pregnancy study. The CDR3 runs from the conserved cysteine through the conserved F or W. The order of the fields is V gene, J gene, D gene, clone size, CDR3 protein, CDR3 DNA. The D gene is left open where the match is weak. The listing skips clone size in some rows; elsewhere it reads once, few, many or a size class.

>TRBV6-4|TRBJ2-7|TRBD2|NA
CASSASGKTYEQYF
TGTGCCAGCAGCGCTAGCGGGAAGACCTACGAGCAGTACTTC
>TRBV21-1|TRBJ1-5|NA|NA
CASSASPDRGKLDSNQPQHF
TGTGCCAGCAGCGCCTCCCCGGACAGGGGGAAACTTGATAGCAATCAGCCCCAGCATTTT
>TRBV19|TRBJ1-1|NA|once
CASSPFEGVDTEAFF
TGTGCCAGTAGTCCTTTCGAGGGTGTGGACACTGAAGCTTTCTTT
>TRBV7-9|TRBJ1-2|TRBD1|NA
CASSPTGGADPNYGYTF
TGTGCCAGCAGCCCGACAGGGGGCGCCGACCCAAACTATGGCTACACCTTC
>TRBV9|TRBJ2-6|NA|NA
CASSEPLTGANVLTF
TGTGCCAGCAGCGAGCCCCTCACGGGGGCCAACGTCCTGACTTTC
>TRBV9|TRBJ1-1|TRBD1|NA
CASSPRDRSTEAFF
TGTGCCAGCAGCCCCCGGGACAGGAGCACTGAAGCTTTCTTT
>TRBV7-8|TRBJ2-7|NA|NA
CASSSRDGYEQYF
TGTGCCAGCAGCTCGAGGGATGGGTACGAGCAGTACTTC
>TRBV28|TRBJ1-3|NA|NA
CASSLWSLGTIYF
TGTGCCAGCAGTTTATGGAGTCTCGGCACCATATATTTT
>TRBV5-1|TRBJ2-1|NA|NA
CASSYPTNSNEQFF
TGCGCCAGCAGCTACCCTACTAACTCCAATGAGCAGTTCTTC
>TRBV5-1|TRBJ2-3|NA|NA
CASSATEPLPRTDTQYF
TGCGCCAGCAGCGCGACAGAGCCTCTACCTAGAACAGATACGCAGTATTTT
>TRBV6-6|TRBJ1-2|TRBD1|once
CASSFLGQGGYTF
TGTGCCAGCAGTTTCCTGGGACAGGGCGGCTACACCTTC
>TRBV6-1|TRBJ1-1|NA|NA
CASREWQNTEAFF
TGTGCCAGCAGGGAGTGGCAGAACACTGAAGCTTTCTTT
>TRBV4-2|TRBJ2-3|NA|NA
CASSQVGSSDTQYF
TGTGCCAGCAGCCAAGTCGGGAGTAGTGATACGCAGTATTTT
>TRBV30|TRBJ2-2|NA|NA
CALTGPTGELFF
TGTGCCTTGACAGGACCAACCGGGGAGCTGTTTTTT
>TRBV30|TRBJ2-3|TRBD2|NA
CAWGAGALTDTQYF
TGTGCCTGGGGAGCGGGAGCCTTGACAGATACGCAGTATTTT
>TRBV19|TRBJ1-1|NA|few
CASKILRDGGTEAFF
TGTGCCAGTAAGATCCTCAGGGACGGGGGGACTGAAGCTTTCTTT
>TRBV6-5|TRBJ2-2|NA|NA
CASSFGSTGELFF
TGTGCCAGCAGTTTTGGGAGCACCGGGGAGCTGTTTTTT
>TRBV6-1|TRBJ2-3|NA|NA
CASSEAGQYTDTQYF
TGTGCCAGCAGTGAAGCAGGACAATACACAGATACGCAGTATTTT
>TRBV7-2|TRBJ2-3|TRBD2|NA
CASSYRLAADTQYF
TGTGCCAGCAGCTACCGACTAGCGGCAGATACGCAGTATTTT
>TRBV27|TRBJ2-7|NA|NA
CASRVFGSAYEQYF
TGTGCCAGCAGGGTGTTCGGGTCGGCCTACGAGCAGTACTTC
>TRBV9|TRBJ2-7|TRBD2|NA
CASSVGAGAYEQYF
TGTGCCAGCAGCGTAGGCGCGGGGGCCTACGAGCAGTACTTC
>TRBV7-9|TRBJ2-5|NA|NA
CASSFSQGIEETQYF
TGTGCCAGCAGCTTCTCGCAGGGCATTGAGGAGACCCAGTACTTC